The rows below give T cell receptor beta chains drawn from one sample of a study of PD-1 blockade in classical Hodgkin lymphoma. Libraries were prepared by immunoSEQ multiplex PCR; TCRdb keeps only in-frame clonotypes and omits some of them. This sample yields around 50,000 clones, of which 90% are seen a single time; about 15% belongs to the top ten. The sequencing used peripheral blood mononuclear cells (PBMCs), collected before the fourth cycle of nivolumab. Receptors originate from a human donor with classical Hodgkin lymphoma. Each CDR3 is given with its conserved first and last residue. Each record gives: clone size, J gene, V gene, CDR3 protein. Part of the rows lack a size; the others show once, few, many or a class for expanded clones.

clone_size: NA; j_call: TRBJ1-5; v_call: TRBV6-1; cdr3_aa: CASSEAFVQPQHF
clone_size: NA; j_call: TRBJ2-7; v_call: TRBV7-9; cdr3_aa: CASSWGQDSYEQYF
clone_size: NA; j_call: TRBJ2-7; v_call: TRBV15; cdr3_aa: CATSREPSSYEQYF
clone_size: NA; j_call: TRBJ2-2; v_call: TRBV5-1; cdr3_aa: CASSLGDSTTGELFF
clone_size: NA; j_call: TRBJ2-7; v_call: TRBV4-1; cdr3_aa: CASARQGLEAYEQYF
clone_size: NA; j_call: TRBJ1-5; v_call: TRBV7-7; cdr3_aa: CASSLDTGQPQHF
clone_size: NA; j_call: TRBJ2-3; v_call: TRBV5-4; cdr3_aa: CASSSFGTGTGVTDTQYF
clone_size: NA; j_call: TRBJ2-2; v_call: TRBV18; cdr3_aa: CASRVVFSGGLYRTGELFF
clone_size: NA; j_call: TRBJ2-3; v_call: TRBV10-3; cdr3_aa: CAIRKTVPDTQYF
clone_size: once; j_call: TRBJ1-1; v_call: TRBV27; cdr3_aa: CASSLRWDTEAFF
clone_size: NA; j_call: TRBJ2-3; v_call: TRBV19; cdr3_aa: CASSIDGTGGFTDTQYF
clone_size: once; j_call: TRBJ2-7; v_call: TRBV6-5; cdr3_aa: CASSFSPYEQYF
clone_size: once; j_call: TRBJ1-1; v_call: TRBV5-4; cdr3_aa: CASSGTGRFSEAFF
clone_size: NA; j_call: TRBJ1-4; v_call: TRBV2; cdr3_aa: CASSENWTGGKRKLFF
clone_size: NA; j_call: TRBJ1-4; v_call: TRBV2; cdr3_aa: CASSKSGTGGEKLFF
clone_size: NA; j_call: TRBJ2-7; v_call: TRBV10-1; cdr3_aa: CASSESERDEQYF
clone_size: once; j_call: TRBJ1-4; v_call: TRBV5-1; cdr3_aa: CASSVDRGREKLFF
clone_size: NA; j_call: TRBJ1-1; v_call: TRBV27; cdr3_aa: CASSFSDRRTEAFF
clone_size: few; j_call: TRBJ2-1; v_call: TRBV21-1; cdr3_aa: CASRYKQFF
clone_size: NA; j_call: TRBJ2-1; v_call: TRBV7-2; cdr3_aa: CASSRGRPAYNEQFF
clone_size: few; j_call: TRBJ2-7; v_call: TRBV27; cdr3_aa: CASSTRDVGVQYF
clone_size: NA; j_call: TRBJ1-2; v_call: TRBV25-1; cdr3_aa: CASSAGGGYTF
clone_size: NA; j_call: TRBJ1-2; v_call: TRBV10-1; cdr3_aa: CASSAFREGDYGYTF
clone_size: NA; j_call: TRBJ2-5; v_call: TRBV5-4; cdr3_aa: CASSLASGRVIGETQYF
clone_size: NA; j_call: TRBJ2-2; v_call: TRBV12-5; cdr3_aa: CASGTRNTGELFF
clone_size: once; j_call: TRBJ2-7; v_call: TRBV19; cdr3_aa: CATGTGGYEQYF
clone_size: NA; j_call: TRBJ2-7; v_call: TRBV28; cdr3_aa: CASTDTLVAYEQYF
clone_size: NA; j_call: TRBJ2-1; v_call: TRBV5-4; cdr3_aa: CASSLEAEQFF
clone_size: NA; j_call: TRBJ1-5; v_call: TRBV19; cdr3_aa: CASQPLTTGNQPQHF
clone_size: NA; j_call: TRBJ1-2; v_call: TRBV10-3; cdr3_aa: CAIRGDSYGYTF
clone_size: NA; j_call: TRBJ2-1; v_call: TRBV10-1; cdr3_aa: CASSEIGGNEQFF
clone_size: NA; j_call: TRBJ2-7; v_call: TRBV25-1; cdr3_aa: CASSHRTGDYEQYF
clone_size: NA; j_call: TRBJ2-7; v_call: TRBV9; cdr3_aa: CASSLRQGASNEQYF
clone_size: NA; j_call: TRBJ2-1; v_call: TRBV5-5; cdr3_aa: CASTLASGRVYNEQFF
clone_size: NA; j_call: TRBJ1-5; v_call: TRBV11-2; cdr3_aa: CASSLVSGNQPQHF
clone_size: few; j_call: TRBJ2-7; v_call: TRBV18; cdr3_aa: CASSPQRESHEQYF
clone_size: NA; j_call: TRBJ2-7; v_call: TRBV6-1; cdr3_aa: CASSDRGRAYEQYF